This T cell receptor beta chain is drawn from a study of T cells after yellow fever vaccination. This clonotype was observed at least ten times. Its cognate antigen is unknown. UMIs were added to TCR cDNA along with a universal primer site when it was made by 5'RACE template switching. Each CDR3 protein is one row after TCRdb ran MiXCR on the 5' RACE reads. The sample includes around 300,000 distinct CDR3 sequences, 3.5% to 4.5% of them seen just once. The study's findings and limits: Clonotypes appearing in both CD4 and CD8 compartments existed, and their share was small. Researchers cautioned that FACS-sorted repertoires could harbor abundant clonotypes contaminating from the bulk population.

Germline lookup yields CDR1 MNHEY and CDR2 SVGAGI. Trimming removed 4 bases from V and 1 base from J; junction bases left unmatched: 6. This CDR3 region has 16 residues. The sequence came from a man younger than 35 who received the YFV17D yellow fever vaccine. The V and J genes are TRBV6-5 and TRBJ2-3; 9 positions match TRBD1. The sequencing here drew on PBMCs, taken 15 days after the yellow fever booster vaccination. Written as DNA, the CDR3 is TGTGCCAGCAGTTCTCAACAGGGGGCCGGCACAGATACGCAGTATTTT. This encodes CASSSQQGAGTDTQYF.